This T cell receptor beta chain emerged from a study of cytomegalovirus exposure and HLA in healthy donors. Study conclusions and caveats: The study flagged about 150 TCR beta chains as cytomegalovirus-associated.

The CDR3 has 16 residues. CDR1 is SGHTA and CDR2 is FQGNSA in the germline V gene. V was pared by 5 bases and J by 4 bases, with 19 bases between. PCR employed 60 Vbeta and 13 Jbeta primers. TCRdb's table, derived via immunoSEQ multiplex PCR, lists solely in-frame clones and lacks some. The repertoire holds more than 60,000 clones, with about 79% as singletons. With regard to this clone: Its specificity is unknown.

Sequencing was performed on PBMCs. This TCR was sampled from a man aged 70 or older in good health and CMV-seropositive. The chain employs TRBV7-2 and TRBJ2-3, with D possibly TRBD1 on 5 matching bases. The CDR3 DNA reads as TGTGCCAGCAGCGGCTGGGGCTCCTTGGACGCAGATACGCAGTATTTT. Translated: CASSGWGSLDADTQYF. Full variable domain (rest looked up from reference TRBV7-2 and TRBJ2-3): GAGVSQSPSNKVTEKGKDVELRCDPISGHTALYWYRQSLGQGLEFLIYFQGNSAPDKSGLPSDRFSAERTGGSVSTLTIQRTQQEDSAVYLCASSGWGSLDADTQYFGPGTRLTVL.